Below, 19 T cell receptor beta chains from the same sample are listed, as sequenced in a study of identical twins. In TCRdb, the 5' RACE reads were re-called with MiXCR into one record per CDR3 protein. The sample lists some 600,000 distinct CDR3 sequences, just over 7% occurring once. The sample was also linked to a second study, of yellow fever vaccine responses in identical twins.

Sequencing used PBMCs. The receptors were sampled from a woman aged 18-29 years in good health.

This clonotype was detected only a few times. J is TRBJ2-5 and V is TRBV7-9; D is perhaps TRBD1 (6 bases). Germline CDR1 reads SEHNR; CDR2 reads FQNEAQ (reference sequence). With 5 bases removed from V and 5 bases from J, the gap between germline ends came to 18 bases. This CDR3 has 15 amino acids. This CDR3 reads CASSTQGFDGETQYF. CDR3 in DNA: TGTGCCAGCAGCACACAGGGTTTCGACGGGGAGACCCAGTACTTC.

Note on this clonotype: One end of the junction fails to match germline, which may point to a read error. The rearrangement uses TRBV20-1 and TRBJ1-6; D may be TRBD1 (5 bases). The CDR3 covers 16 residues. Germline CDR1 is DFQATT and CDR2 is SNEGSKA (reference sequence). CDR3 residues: CCARDRRDGSNSPLHF. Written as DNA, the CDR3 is TGCTGTGCTAGAGATCGCCGGGACGGATCAAATTCACCCCTCCACTTT.

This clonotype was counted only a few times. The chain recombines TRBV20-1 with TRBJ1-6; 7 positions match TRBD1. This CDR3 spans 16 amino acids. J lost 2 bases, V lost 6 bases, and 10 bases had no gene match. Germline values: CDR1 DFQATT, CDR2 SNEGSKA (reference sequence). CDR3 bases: TGCAGTGCCCGCCCCACACAGGGGCCCTATAATTCACCCCTCCACTTT. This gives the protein CSARPTQGPYNSPLHF.

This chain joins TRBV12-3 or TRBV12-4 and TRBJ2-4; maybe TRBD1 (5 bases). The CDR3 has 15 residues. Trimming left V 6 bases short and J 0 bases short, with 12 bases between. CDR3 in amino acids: CASSQDNLAKNIQYF. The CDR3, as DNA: TGTGCCAGCAGCCAGGACAACCTAGCCAAAAACATTCAGTACTTC.

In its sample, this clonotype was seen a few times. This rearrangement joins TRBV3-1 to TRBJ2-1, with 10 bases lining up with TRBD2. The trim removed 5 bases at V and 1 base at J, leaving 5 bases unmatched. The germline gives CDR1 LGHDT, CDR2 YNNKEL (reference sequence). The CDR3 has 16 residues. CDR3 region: CASSDHSGRSYNEQFF. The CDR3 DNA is TGTGCCAGCAGCGATCATAGCGGGAGGTCCTACAATGAGCAGTTCTTC.

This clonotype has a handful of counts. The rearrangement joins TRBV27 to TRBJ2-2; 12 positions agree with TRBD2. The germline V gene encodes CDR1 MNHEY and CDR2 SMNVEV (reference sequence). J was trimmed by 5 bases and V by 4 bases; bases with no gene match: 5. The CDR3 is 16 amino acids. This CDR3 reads CASSWATSGRTGELFF. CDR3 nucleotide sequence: TGTGCCAGCAGTTGGGCCACTAGCGGGAGGACCGGGGAGCTGTTTTTT.

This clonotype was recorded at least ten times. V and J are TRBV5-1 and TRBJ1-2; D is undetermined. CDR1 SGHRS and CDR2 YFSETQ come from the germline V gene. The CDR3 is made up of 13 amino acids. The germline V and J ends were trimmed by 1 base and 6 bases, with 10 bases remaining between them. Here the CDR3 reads CASSLNRVDGYTF. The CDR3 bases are TGCGCCAGCAGCTTGAATAGGGTCGATGGCTACACCTTC.

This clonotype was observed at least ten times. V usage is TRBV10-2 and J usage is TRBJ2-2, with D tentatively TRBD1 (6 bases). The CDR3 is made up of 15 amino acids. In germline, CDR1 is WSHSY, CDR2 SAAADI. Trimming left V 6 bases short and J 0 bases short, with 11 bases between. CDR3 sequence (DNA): TGCGCCAGCAGCACCGGGACACCGAACACCGGGGAGCTGTTTTTT. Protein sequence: CASSTGTPNTGELFF.

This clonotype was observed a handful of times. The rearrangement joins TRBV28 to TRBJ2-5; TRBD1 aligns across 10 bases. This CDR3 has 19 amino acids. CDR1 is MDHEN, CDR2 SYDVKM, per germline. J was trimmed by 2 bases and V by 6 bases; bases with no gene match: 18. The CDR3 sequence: CASSRTGGTPGGWQETQYF. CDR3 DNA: TGTGCCAGCAGCAGGACAGGGGGTACGCCGGGAGGGTGGCAAGAGACCCAGTACTTC.

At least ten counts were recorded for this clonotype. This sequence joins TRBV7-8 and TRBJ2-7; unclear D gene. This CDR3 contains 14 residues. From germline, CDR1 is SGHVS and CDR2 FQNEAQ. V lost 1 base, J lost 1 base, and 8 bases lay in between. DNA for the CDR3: TGTGCCAGCAGCTTAGGCGGATATTCCTACGAGCAGTACTTC. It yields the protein CASSLGGYSYEQYF.

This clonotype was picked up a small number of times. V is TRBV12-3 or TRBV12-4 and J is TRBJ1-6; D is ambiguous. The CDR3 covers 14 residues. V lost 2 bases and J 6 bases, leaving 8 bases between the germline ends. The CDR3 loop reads CASSLLLGNSPLHF. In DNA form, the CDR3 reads TGTGCCAGCAGTTTATTGTTGGGTAATTCACCCCTCCACTTT.

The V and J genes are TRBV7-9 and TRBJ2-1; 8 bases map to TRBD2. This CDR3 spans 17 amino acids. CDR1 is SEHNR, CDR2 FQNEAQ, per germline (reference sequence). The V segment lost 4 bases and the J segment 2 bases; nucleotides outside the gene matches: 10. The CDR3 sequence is CASSSTTGLAAYNEQFF. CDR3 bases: TGTGCCAGCAGCTCGACCACCGGACTAGCAGCCTACAATGAGCAGTTCTTC.

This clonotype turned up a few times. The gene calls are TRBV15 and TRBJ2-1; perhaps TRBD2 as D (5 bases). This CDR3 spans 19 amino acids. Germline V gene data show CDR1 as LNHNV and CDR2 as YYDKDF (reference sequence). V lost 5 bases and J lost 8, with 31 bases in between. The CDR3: CATSYTPFSGVLARDEQFF. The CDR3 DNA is TGTGCCACCAGCTACACGCCATTTTCTGGTGTCTTAGCGAGGGATGAGCAGTTCTTC.

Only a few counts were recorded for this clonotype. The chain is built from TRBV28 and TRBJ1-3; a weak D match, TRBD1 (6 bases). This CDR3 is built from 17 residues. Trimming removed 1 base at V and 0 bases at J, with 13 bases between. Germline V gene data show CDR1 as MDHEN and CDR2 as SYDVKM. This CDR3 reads CASSLYRTATSGNTIYF. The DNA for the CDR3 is TGTGCCAGCAGTTTATATAGGACAGCCACCTCTGGAAACACCATATATTTT.

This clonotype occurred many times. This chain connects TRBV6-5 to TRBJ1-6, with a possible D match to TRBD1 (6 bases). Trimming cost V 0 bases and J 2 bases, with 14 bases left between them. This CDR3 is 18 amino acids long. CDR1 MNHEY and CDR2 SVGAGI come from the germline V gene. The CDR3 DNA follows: TGTGCCAGCAGTTACTCCGGACAGAGAGGGACCTATAATTCACCCCTCCACTTT. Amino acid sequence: CASSYSGQRGTYNSPLHF.

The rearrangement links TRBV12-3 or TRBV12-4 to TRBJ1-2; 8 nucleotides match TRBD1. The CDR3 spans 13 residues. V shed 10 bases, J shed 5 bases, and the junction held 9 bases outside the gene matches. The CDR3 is CATQPTGAYGYTF. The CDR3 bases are TGTGCCACACAACCGACAGGGGCGTATGGCTACACCTTC.

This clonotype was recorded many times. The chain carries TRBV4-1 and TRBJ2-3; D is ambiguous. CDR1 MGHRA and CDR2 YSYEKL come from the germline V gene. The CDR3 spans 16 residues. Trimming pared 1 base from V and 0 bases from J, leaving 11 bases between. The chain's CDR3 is CASSQADTTSTDTQYF. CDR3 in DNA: TGCGCCAGCAGCCAAGCAGACACGACTAGCACAGATACGCAGTATTTT.

The CDR3 reads CASSLVAGVGYGYTF. CDR3 DNA: TGTGCCAGCAGCTTAGTTGCAGGGGTGGGCTATGGCTACACCTTC. The chain recombines TRBV7-8 with TRBJ1-2, with D possibly TRBD1 on 6 matching bases. In germline, CDR1 is SGHVS, CDR2 FQNEAQ. Trimming stripped 1 base from V and 4 bases from J, with 13 bases between. This CDR3 contains 15 residues.

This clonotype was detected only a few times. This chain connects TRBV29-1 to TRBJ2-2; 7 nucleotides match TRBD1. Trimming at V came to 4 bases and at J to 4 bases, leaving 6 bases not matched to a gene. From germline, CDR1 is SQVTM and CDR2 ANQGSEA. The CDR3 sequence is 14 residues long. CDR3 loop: CSVAMGQTTGELFF. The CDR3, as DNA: TGCAGCGTTGCCATGGGACAGACCACCGGGGAGCTGTTTTTT.